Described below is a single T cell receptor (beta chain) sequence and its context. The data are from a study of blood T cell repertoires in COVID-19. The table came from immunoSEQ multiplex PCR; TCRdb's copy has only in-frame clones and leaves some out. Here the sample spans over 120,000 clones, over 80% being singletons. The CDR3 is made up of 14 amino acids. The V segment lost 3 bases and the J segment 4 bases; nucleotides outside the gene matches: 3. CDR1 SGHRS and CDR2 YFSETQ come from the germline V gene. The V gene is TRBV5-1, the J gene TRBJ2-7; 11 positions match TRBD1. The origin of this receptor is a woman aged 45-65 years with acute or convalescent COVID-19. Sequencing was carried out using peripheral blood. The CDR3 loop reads CASSSDRGRYEQYF. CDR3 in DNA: TGCGCCAGCAGCTCGGACAGGGGGCGATACGAGCAGTACTTC.